This passage covers 30 T cell receptor beta chains from one sample sequenced in a study of vaccination effects on CD4 cells after COVID-19. This table comes from immunoSEQ multiplex PCR, and its TCRdb copy is limited to in-frame clones, with some not included. The repertoire holds approximately 30,000 clones, with roughly four fifths as singletons. Their antigens are not known. Under the ViraFEST assay, PBMC were stimulated with viral peptide pools so that antigen-specific CD4+ T cells expanded. Sequencing was performed afterwards. Scientists isolated CD4+ T cells after an approximately 10-day culture period ended. The cohort was immunized with two doses of either the BNT162b2 or mRNA-1273 vaccine. The sequencing here drew on CD4+ T cells from PBMCs cultured with HCoV-NL63 spike peptides, taken after COVID-19 vaccination. These receptors all come from a human donor who received a COVID-19 vaccine. Some clones in this sample may be carry-over from other donors' samples.

The chain links TRBV11-3 to TRBJ2-7, with 10 nucleotides matching TRBD2. CDR3 length: 16 residues. In germline, CDR1 is SGHNT, CDR2 YENEEA. The junction had 4 bases not matched to a gene; V was cut back by 0 bases and J by 2 bases. The CDR3 DNA reads TGTGCCAGCAGCTTAGAGAGCGGGAGGGCCCCCTACGAGCAGTACTTC. Its protein is CASSLESGRAPYEQYF.

J is TRBJ2-1 and V is TRBV18, with 8 positions matching TRBD1. The CDR3 extends over 15 amino acids. In germline, CDR1 is KGHSH, CDR2 LQKENI. Trimming took 2 bases from V and 6 from J; bases not matched to a gene: 6. CDR3 sequence (DNA): TGTGCCAGCTCACCATCAACTGGGACAGGCAATGAGCAGTTCTTC. This encodes CASSPSTGTGNEQFF.

The CDR3 DNA sequence: TGTGCCAGCCGCCGGGAAAACTATGGCTACACCTTC. Translating it yields CASRRENYGYTF. The chain links TRBV6-5 to TRBJ1-2; D call uncertain. CDR3 length: 12 amino acids. Per germline, CDR1 MNHEY and CDR2 SVGAGI. V was cut by 8 bases and J by 2 bases, with 9 bases left in between.

This clone was seen just once. The genes are TRBV5-1 and TRBJ2-2; D is unresolved. Germline lookup yields CDR1 SGHRS and CDR2 YFSETQ. The CDR3 has 13 residues. Deletions cut 0 bases from V and 5 bases from J, with 5 bases between. CDR3 amino acids: CASSLEPTGELFF. CDR3 DNA sequence: TGCGCCAGCAGCTTGGAGCCGACCGGGGAGCTGTTTTTT.

The chain links TRBV24-1 to TRBJ2-1; the match to TRBD1 covers 8 bases. The CDR3 runs to 16 residues. CDR1 and CDR2 (germline): KGHDR, SFDVKD. Unmatched junction bases numbered 5, after V lost 4 bases and J lost 1 base. The CDR3 bases are TGTGCCACCAGTGACTCCGGGACAGGATCCTACAATGAGCAGTTCTTC. This gives the protein CATSDSGTGSYNEQFF.

The rearrangement uses TRBV7-5 and TRBJ1-5; the D segment call TRBD1 is taken from the table without a DNA check. TRBV7-5 counts as a pseudogene. The CDR3 spans 14 residues. The CDR3 protein is CARSLYRASQPQHF. The CDR3 DNA sequence: TGTGCCAGAAGCTTATACAGGGCCTCTCAGCCCCAGCATTTT.

This chain uses TRBV5-1 with TRBJ1-4; 7 bases agree with TRBD1. After removal of 0 bases from V and 5 bases from J, the junction contained 4 bases not matched to a gene. The length of the CDR3 is 15 residues. The germline V gene has CDR1 SGHRS and CDR2 YFSETQ. CDR3 region: CASSLEGQSNEKLFF. The CDR3, as DNA: TGCGCCAGCAGCTTGGAGGGACAGAGCAATGAAAAACTGTTTTTT.

The rearrangement links TRBV5-1 to TRBJ2-3; 8 positions agree with TRBD1. CDR1 SGHRS and CDR2 YFSETQ come from the germline V gene. J was trimmed by 1 base and V by 4 bases; bases with no gene match: 5. The CDR3 contains 15 residues. CDR3 sequence (DNA): TGCGCCAGCAGCCAGATGACAGGGGGCACAGATACGCAGTATTTT. Protein product: CASSQMTGGTDTQYF.

DNA for the CDR3: TGTGCCAGCAGCACAATAGCGGGGCCCTACAATGAGCAGTTCTTC. Protein: CASSTIAGPYNEQFF. The rearrangement joins TRBV21-1 to TRBJ2-1; the D call in the table, TRBD2, was not verified against the DNA. TRBV21-1 is a pseudogene locus. The CDR3 is 15 residues long.

The chain uses TRBV18 and TRBJ1-2; tentatively, D is TRBD1 (6 bases). The CDR3 extends over 16 amino acids. The germline gives CDR1 KGHSH, CDR2 LQKENI. V lost 2 bases and J lost 4, with 17 bases in between. The CDR3 loop is CASSPARGTYVYGYTF. The DNA of the CDR3 is TGTGCCAGCTCACCAGCGAGGGGGACATACGTCTATGGCTACACCTTC.

The chain is built from TRBV6-1 and TRBJ1-1; 8 bases fit TRBD1. J gave up 4 bases and V 3 bases, and 4 bases lay outside the gene matches. Germline values: CDR1 MNHNS, CDR2 SASEGT. The CDR3 totals 14 residues. CDR3 loop: CASSDDRGSTEAFF. In DNA form, the CDR3 reads TGTGCCAGCAGTGACGACAGGGGAAGCACTGAAGCTTTCTTT.

V usage is TRBV19 and J usage is TRBJ2-1, with TRBD1 matching over 10 bases. With V trimmed by 11 bases and J by 6 bases, 10 bases remained unmatched. Germline assignment: CDR1 LNHDA and CDR2 SQIVND (reference sequence). The CDR3 contains 14 residues. CDR3 sequence (DNA): TGTGCCTCCGGGGTACGGACAGGGGGCAATGAGCAGTTCTTC. This gives the protein CASGVRTGGNEQFF.

The chain uses TRBV19 and TRBJ1-1; the D is unclear. The germline V and J ends were trimmed by 7 bases and 6 bases, with 18 bases remaining between them. Per germline, CDR1 LNHDA and CDR2 SQIVND (reference sequence). The CDR3 length is 14 residues. The DNA of the CDR3 is TGTGCCAGTACCCTAGGACTTCCGAAGTCTGAAGCTTTCTTT. This translates into CASTLGLPKSEAFF.

The V and J genes are TRBV25-1 and TRBJ1-1; no reliable D call. With 4 bases removed from V and 6 bases from J, the gap between germline ends came to 12 bases. Germline V gene lookup returns CDR1 MGHDK and CDR2 SYGVNS. The CDR3 contains 13 residues. The CDR3 here is CASSGASVPEAFF. The CDR3 bases are TGTGCCAGCAGTGGGGCTTCGGTTCCTGAAGCTTTCTTT.

Here the CDR3 reads CASSLVFSGGGAVETQYF. Written as DNA, the CDR3 is TGTGCCAGCAGCTTAGTCTTTAGTGGCGGGGGGGCCGTAGAGACCCAGTACTTC. The chain joins TRBV7-2 to TRBJ2-5; TRBD2 matches 9 bases. V shed 1 base and J 4 bases; nucleotides not matched to a gene: 13. CDR3 length: 18 amino acids. Germline-derived CDR1 and CDR2 are SGHTA and FQGNSA. The full variable domain, completed using reference TRBV7-2 and TRBJ2-5, is GAGVSQSPSNKVTEKGKDVELRCDPISGHTALYWYRQSLGQGLEFLIYFQGNSAPDKSGLPSDRFSAERTGGSVSTLTIQRTQQEDSAVYLCASSLVFSGGGAVETQYFGPGTRLLVL.

The chain is built from TRBV3-1 (or the pseudogene TRBV3-2) and TRBJ2-3; the match to TRBD1 covers 8 bases. Trimming cost V 1 base and J 7 bases; bases outside gene matches: 10. The CDR3 sequence is 16 residues long. Germline V gives CDR1 LGHDT, CDR2 YNNKEL (reference sequence). The CDR3 nucleotides are TGTGCCAGCAGCCAAGTATTCTCAGGGGGCGCTTATACGCAGTATTTT. As protein: CASSQVFSGGAYTQYF.

This clone occurred a few times. V gene TRBV6-6 combines with J gene TRBJ2-1; TRBD2 agrees at 16 bases. The V gene's germline CDR1 is MNHNY and CDR2 SVGAGI (reference sequence). V lost 5 bases, J lost 9 bases, and 19 bases stayed unmatched. CDR3 length: 20 amino acids. CDR3 region: CASSREIPGLAGGPYAEQFF. The CDR3 coding sequence is TGTGCCAGCAGTCGAGAAATCCCGGGACTAGCGGGGGGGCCTTATGCTGAGCAGTTCTTC.

The rearrangement joins TRBV19 to TRBJ2-1, with TRBD1 matching 7 bases. Looked up from germline, CDR1 is LNHDA and CDR2 is SQIVND (reference sequence). The length of the CDR3 is 15 residues. V trimming: 7 bases; J trimming: 2 bases; junction bases outside the gene matches: 8. CDR3: CASMRAGGTYNEQFF. CDR3 DNA: TGTGCCAGTATGAGGGCAGGGGGTACCTACAATGAGCAGTTCTTC.

V usage is TRBV7-3 and J usage is TRBJ2-3; possibly TRBD2 for D (5 bases). The V gene's germline CDR1 is SGHTA and CDR2 FQGTGA. Trimming left V 6 bases short and J 4 bases short, with 11 bases between. This CDR3 contains 13 residues. The chain's CDR3 is CASSSNGADTQYF. CDR3 DNA sequence: TGTGCCAGCAGTTCAAACGGGGCAGATACGCAGTATTTT.

V is TRBV25-1 and J is TRBJ1-3, with no clear D. This CDR3 is 16 amino acids long. Between the trimmed V and J ends, which lost 0 bases and 0 bases, there was a span of 9 bases. Germline V lookup: CDR1 MGHDK, CDR2 SYGVNS. The CDR3 region is CASSEYGSHSGNTIYF. The CDR3 DNA sequence: TGTGCCAGCAGTGAATATGGTTCCCACTCTGGAAACACCATATATTTT.

V is TRBV30 and J is TRBJ2-1, with D unresolved. V lost 4 bases and J 4 bases, leaving 14 bases between the germline ends. The germline gives CDR1 GTSNPN, CDR2 SVGIG (reference sequence). This CDR3 is built from 14 residues. As DNA, the CDR3 is TGTGCCTGGATGGTGAGTCGAAGTTACAATGAGCAGTTCTTC. It translates to CAWMVSRSYNEQFF.

This chain joins TRBV18 and TRBJ2-3; D is perhaps TRBD2 (5 bases). This CDR3 comprises 14 residues. Trimming took 1 base from V and 7 from J, leaving 12 bases between them. The germline V gene has CDR1 KGHSH and CDR2 LQKENI. In DNA form, the CDR3 reads TGTGCCAGCTCACCACGGCAGGACTGGAATACGCAGTATTTT. Protein: CASSPRQDWNTQYF.

The J gene is TRBJ2-3, the V gene TRBV7-3; D might be TRBD1 (5 bases). V dropped 5 bases and J dropped 4 bases, with 10 bases sitting between them. Germline CDR1 SGHTA, CDR2 FQGTGA. The CDR3 extends over 13 amino acids. CDR3: CASSLMTADTQYF. The CDR3 DNA reads as TGTGCCAGCAGCCTAATGACAGCAGATACGCAGTATTTT.

This clone has just one count. This chain connects TRBV2 to TRBJ2-4; 7 bases fit TRBD1. Per the germline V gene, CDR1 is SNHLY and CDR2 is FYNNEI. V trimming: 6 bases; J trimming: 1 base; junction bases outside the gene matches: 6. The CDR3 extends over 15 amino acids. The CDR3 loop reads CASRSKTGAKNIQYF. The CDR3 DNA follows: TGTGCCAGCAGGTCAAAGACAGGGGCCAAAAACATTCAGTACTTC.

The CDR3 nucleotides read TGTGCCAGCAGGCCTACCTACGGGGAGCTGTTTTTT. This gives the protein CASRPTYGELFF. This rearrangement joins TRBV6-2 or TRBV6-3 to TRBJ2-2, with unresolved D. CDR1 is MNHEY and CDR2 is SVGEGT in the germline V gene. The CDR3 consists of 12 residues. Trimming left V 6 bases short and J 7 bases short, with 9 bases between.

This clone was seen a handful of times. The chain recombines TRBV5-4 with TRBJ2-2; D is uncertain. The V end lost 2 bases, the J end lost 2 bases, and 7 bases lay between the germline ends. The CDR3 sequence is 14 residues long. Germline CDR1 reads SGHNT; CDR2 reads YYREEE (reference sequence). The CDR3 loop is CASSFRVNTGELFF. CDR3 bases: TGTGCCAGCAGCTTTAGAGTTAACACCGGGGAGCTGTTTTTT.

The chain has TRBV19 and TRBJ1-3; 9 nucleotides agree with TRBD1. CDR1 is LNHDA and CDR2 is SQIVND in the germline V gene (reference sequence). This CDR3 spans 16 amino acids. V shed 3 bases, J shed 4 bases, and the junction held 7 bases outside the gene matches. CDR3 bases: TGTGCCAGTAGTATCCGCCCCGGGACAGGGGGAAACACCATATATTTT. This codes for CASSIRPGTGGNTIYF.

The genes are TRBV5-5 and TRBJ1-1; D possibly corresponds to TRBD1 (5 bases). V lost 1 base and J lost 7, with 8 bases in between. The CDR3 is made up of 12 amino acids. From germline, CDR1 is SGHKS and CDR2 YYEKEE (reference sequence). This CDR3 is CASSLIRDEAFF. The CDR3 region has the DNA TGTGCCAGCAGCTTGATCAGGGATGAAGCTTTCTTT.

The V and J genes are TRBV2 and TRBJ2-7; D gene unclear. Per germline, CDR1 SNHLY and CDR2 FYNNEI. V was trimmed by 7 bases and J by 2 bases, leaving 15 bases between them. CDR3 length equals 14 residues. The CDR3 here is CASIRAWPTYEQYV. CDR3 DNA sequence: TGTGCCAGCATAAGGGCTTGGCCAACCTACGAGCAGTACGTC.

The CDR3 here is CASRVAGVTDTQYF. The CDR3 nucleotides read TGTGCCAGCAGGGTAGCGGGAGTCACAGATACGCAGTATTTT. This chain links TRBV2 with TRBJ2-3, with TRBD2 matching over 9 bases. Germline V gene data show CDR1 as SNHLY and CDR2 as FYNNEI. V trimming: 6 bases; J trimming: 2 bases; junction bases outside the gene matches: 3. This CDR3 is 14 amino acids long.